One sample yielded the 23 T cell receptor beta chains listed below, sequenced in a study of T cells after yellow fever vaccination. TCRdb processed the 5' RACE reads anew with MiXCR; each CDR3 protein has one entry. The table shows 300,000 to 350,000 distinct CDR3 sequences, with 3.5% to 4.5% occurring only once. The sequences come from PBMCs, collected 5 days after the yellow fever booster vaccination. Every receptor here comes from a man younger than 35 who received the YFV17D yellow fever vaccine.

This clonotype was counted ten times or more. V usage is TRBV5-1 and J usage is TRBJ2-5; D not resolved. Between the trimmed V and J ends, which lost 1 base and 5 bases, there was a span of 9 bases. The germline gives CDR1 SGHRS, CDR2 YFSETQ. CDR3 length equals 13 residues. CDR3 region: CASSLLGSETQYF. In DNA form, the CDR3 reads TGCGCCAGCAGCTTGTTGGGCAGCGAGACCCAGTACTTC. The variable domain in full, with the rest retrieved from reference TRBV5-1 and TRBJ2-5, is KAGVTQTPRYLIKTRGQQVTLSCSPISGHRSVSWYQQTPGQGLQFLFEYFSETQRNKGNFPGRFSGRQFSNSRSEMNVSTLELGDSALYLCASSLLGSETQYFGPGTRLLVL.

The chain couples TRBV2 to TRBJ2-2; possibly TRBD2 for D (7 bases). With 4 bases removed from V and 7 bases from J, the gap between germline ends came to 16 bases. The germline V gene encodes CDR1 SNHLY and CDR2 FYNNEI. The CDR3 is made up of 15 amino acids. The CDR3 coding sequence is TGTGCCAGCAGTGCCCGACAAGGGGGGGACGGGGAGCTGTTTTTT. Encoded protein: CASSARQGGDGELFF. Drawing the rest from reference TRBV2 and TRBJ2-2, the complete variable domain is EPEVTQTPSHQVTQMGQEVILRCVPISNHLYFYWYRQILGQKVEFLVSFYNNEISEKSEIFDDQFSVERPDGSNFTLKIRSTKLEDSAMYFCASSARQGGDGELFFGEGSRLTVL.

This rearrangement joins TRBV6-6 to TRBJ2-5; tentative D call: TRBD2 (6 bases). V was trimmed by 6 bases and J by 3 bases, leaving 8 bases between them. The CDR3 is 12 residues long. In germline, CDR1 is MNHNY, CDR2 SVGAGI (reference sequence). CDR3 sequence reads: CASRLAEETQYF. The CDR3, as DNA: TGTGCCAGCAGACTAGCCGAAGAGACCCAGTACTTC.

This clonotype appeared many times. J is TRBJ2-2 and V is TRBV11-2; D uncertain. Trimming took off 3 bases at V and 2 bases at J, with 4 bases between the two ends. Germline CDR1 is SGHAT and CDR2 is FQNNGV. This CDR3 is 13 amino acids long. CDR3 coding DNA: TGTGCCAGCAGCTTCGTAAACACCGGGGAGCTGTTTTTT. It yields the protein CASSFVNTGELFF.

This rearrangement joins TRBV5-4 to TRBJ2-2; D is possibly TRBD2 (6 bases). This CDR3 is built from 17 residues. Trimming left V 3 bases short and J 2 bases short, with 17 bases between. Germline loops: CDR1 SGHNT, CDR2 YYREEE (reference sequence). The DNA of the CDR3 is TGTGCCAGCAGCTCAAACAACCTAGCGCTTAACACCGGGGAGCTGTTTTTT. Amino acid sequence: CASSSNNLALNTGELFF.

The chain is built from TRBV6-5 and TRBJ1-6; D gene ambiguous. The CDR3 is made up of 13 amino acids. The V end lost 6 bases, the J end lost 3 bases, and 6 bases lay between the germline ends. The germline V gene encodes CDR1 MNHEY and CDR2 SVGAGI. CDR3 sequence reads: CASRVSYNSPLHF. CDR3 nucleotide sequence: TGTGCCAGCAGGGTGAGCTATAATTCACCCCTCCACTTT.

This clonotype was seen more than once but under ten times. This chain connects TRBV6-6 to TRBJ2-1; TRBD2 is a possible D gene (6 bases). V shed 5 bases and J shed 7 bases, with 12 bases lying between them. Germline CDR1 is MNHNY and CDR2 is SVGAGI (reference sequence). The CDR3 loop spans 13 amino acids. CDR3 amino acids: CASSKGEVNEQFF. The CDR3 nucleotides read TGTGCCAGCAGTAAAGGGGAGGTGAATGAGCAGTTCTTC.

This clonotype came up many times. The chain employs TRBV6-5 and TRBJ1-5, with D maybe TRBD1 (5 bases). From germline, CDR1 is MNHEY and CDR2 SVGAGI. V was trimmed by 4 bases and J by 5 bases, leaving 18 bases between them. This CDR3 spans 16 amino acids. The DNA for the CDR3 is TGTGCCAGCAGTTCCCAACCCACAGGACGGTATCAGCCCCAGCATTTT. Residues: CASSSQPTGRYQPQHF.

This clonotype has a handful of counts. J is TRBJ1-4 and V is TRBV4-2, with D tentatively TRBD1 (5 bases). The CDR3 totals 16 residues. Germline values: CDR1 LGHNA, CDR2 YNFKEQ. V gave up 4 bases and J gave up 8 bases, with 20 bases separating them. The CDR3 nucleotides are TGTGCCAGCAGCCGGGAGTCGTCCAGGGCTAGGGAAAAACTGTTTTTT. Protein product: CASSRESSRAREKLFF.

This clonotype was picked up a small number of times. The chain links TRBV15 to TRBJ2-3; 7 bases are shared with TRBD1. Unmatched junction bases numbered 8, after V lost 2 bases and J lost 6 bases. Germline loops: CDR1 LNHNV, CDR2 YYDKDF (reference sequence). The CDR3 covers 15 residues. CDR3 amino acids: CATSRRQGERDTQYF. DNA for the CDR3: TGTGCCACCAGCAGACGACAGGGAGAGAGGGATACGCAGTATTTT.

This clonotype was detected only a few times. This chain connects TRBV11-2 to TRBJ1-4; D may be TRBD1 (6 bases). The V end lost 5 bases, the J end lost 7 bases, and 17 bases lay between the germline ends. CDR3 length equals 15 residues. Germline V CDR1 and CDR2: SGHAT, FQNNGV. CDR3 in DNA: TGTGCCAGCAGCCCAAGGGGGGGGATTTCTGAAAAACTGTTTTTT. Translation gives CASSPRGGISEKLFF. The full variable domain, rest sourced from reference TRBV11-2 and TRBJ1-4, is EAGVAQSPRYKIIEKRQSVAFWCNPISGHATLYWYQQILGQGPKLLIQFQNNGVVDDSQLPKDRFSAERLKGVDSTLKIQPAKLEDSAVYLCASSPRGGISEKLFFGSGTQLSVL.

This chain uses TRBV11-2 with TRBJ2-5, with 8 bases that match TRBD2. Trimming at V came to 3 bases and at J to 7 bases, leaving 10 bases not matched to a gene. The germline V gene encodes CDR1 SGHAT and CDR2 FQNNGV. The length of the CDR3 is 15 residues. The CDR3 region is CASSFISGGEGTQYF. In DNA, the CDR3 is TGTGCCAGCAGCTTTATCAGCGGGGGTGAAGGGACCCAGTACTTC.

This clonotype came up a few times. J is TRBJ1-2 and V is TRBV4-3; 7 bases align to TRBD1. The CDR3 spans 18 residues. V was pared by 0 bases and J by 10 bases, with 20 bases of the junction left unmatched. Germline V CDR1 and CDR2: LGHNA, YSLEER. The CDR3 DNA follows: TGCGCCAGCAGCCAAGAAAGGGGGCCGGAGGGGGCAAGTGAGGACTACACCTTC. Translated: CASSQERGPEGASEDYTF.

This clonotype occurred many times. J is TRBJ2-1 and V is TRBV5-1; 7 bases agree with TRBD2. The ends lost 3 bases at V and 1 base at J; junction bases unmatched: 13. The CDR3 sequence is 18 residues long. Per the germline V gene, CDR1 is SGHRS and CDR2 is YFSETQ. The CDR3 protein is CASSYPPLGRGSYNEQFF. The CDR3 DNA reads as TGCGCCAGCAGCTACCCCCCGCTAGGGCGGGGGTCCTACAATGAGCAGTTCTTC.

The CDR3 is CASSLRTGDNYGYTF. The CDR3, as DNA: TGTGCCAGCAGCCTACGGACAGGGGATAACTATGGCTACACCTTC. The chain uses TRBV7-2 and TRBJ1-2; 9 bases map to TRBD1. This CDR3 has 15 residues. V was pared by 5 bases and J by 1 base, with 5 bases of the junction left unmatched. CDR1 and CDR2 (germline): SGHTA, FQGNSA.

The V and J genes are TRBV24-1 and TRBJ2-5; D gene uncertain. CDR1 is KGHDR, CDR2 SFDVKD, per germline. Trimming pared 3 bases from V and 5 bases from J, leaving 6 bases between. This CDR3 spans 12 amino acids. In DNA form, the CDR3 reads TGTGCCACCAGTGATCAGAGGGAGACCCAGTACTTC. Translating gives CATSDQRETQYF.

V gene TRBV5-1 combines with J gene TRBJ2-3, with D perhaps matching TRBD1 (7 bases). With 4 bases removed from V and 4 bases from J, the gap between germline ends came to 22 bases. CDR1 is SGHRS and CDR2 is YFSETQ in the germline V gene. The CDR3 covers 17 residues. DNA for the CDR3: TGCGCCAGCAGCAGGCGACGACAGGGAGCGGGCCCAGATACGCAGTATTTT. Translated, it gives CASSRRRQGAGPDTQYF.

The chain carries TRBV12-5 and TRBJ1-1, with D tentatively TRBD1 (6 bases). The V gene's germline CDR1 is LGHNT and CDR2 FRNRAP. This CDR3 has 16 residues. V lost 2 bases to trimming and J lost 4 bases, with 17 bases between them. The CDR3 DNA sequence: TGTGCTAGTGGTTTGAAACAGGGTAGGGGAAGCACTGAAGCTTTCTTT. This gives the protein CASGLKQGRGSTEAFF.

Ten or more counts support this clonotype. This chain uses TRBV7-8 with TRBJ2-1; D may correspond to TRBD1 or TRBD2 (5 bases each). With 3 bases removed from V and 2 bases from J, the gap between germline ends came to 20 bases. Germline assignment: CDR1 SGHVS and CDR2 FQNEAQ. CDR3 length: 18 amino acids. The CDR3 loop reads CASSFGALQLPTYNEQFF. The CDR3 DNA is TGTGCCAGCAGCTTCGGGGCCCTACAACTTCCCACCTACAATGAGCAGTTCTTC.

This clonotype was recorded at least ten times. V and J are TRBV11-1 and TRBJ2-1; D is possibly TRBD1 (5 bases). V dropped 5 bases and J dropped 4 bases, with 9 bases sitting between them. This CDR3 region has 13 residues. Germline lookup yields CDR1 SGHAT and CDR2 FQDESV (reference sequence). The CDR3 here is CASSNQGYNEQFF. CDR3 nucleotide sequence: TGTGCCAGCAGCAATCAGGGTTACAATGAGCAGTTCTTC. Supplemented by reference TRBV11-1 and TRBJ2-1, the full variable domain reads EAEVAQSPRYKITEKSQAVAFWCDPISGHATLYWYRQILGQGPELLVQFQDESVVDDSQLPKDRFSAERLKGVDSTLKIQPAELGDSAMYLCASSNQGYNEQFFGPGTRLTVL.

Only a few counts were recorded for this clonotype. V gene TRBV6-6 combines with J gene TRBJ1-3; no firm D call. In germline, CDR1 is MNHNY, CDR2 SVGAGI (reference sequence). The CDR3 totals 14 residues. Deletions cut 6 bases from V and 2 bases from J, with 11 bases between. The CDR3 DNA is TGTGCCAGCAGCGGCGTAGACACTGGAAACACCATATATTTT. Translation: CASSGVDTGNTIYF.

As concerns this clonotype: A much larger clone is a single base away; this may be a read error. This chain connects TRBV6-2 or TRBV6-3 to TRBJ2-2; D is perhaps TRBD1 (6 bases). V lost 11 bases and J 3 bases, leaving 19 bases between the germline ends. This CDR3 contains 15 residues. Germline CDR1 and CDR2: MNHEY and SVGEGT. The CDR3 reads CAFQRTDRDTGELFF. CDR3 DNA: TGTGCCTTCCAAAGAACGGACAGAGACACCGGGGAGCTGTTTTTT.

This clonotype was seen repeatedly, ten times or more. This rearrangement joins TRBV5-4 to TRBJ2-5; 8 bases agree with TRBD1. CDR1 and CDR2 (germline): SGHNT, YYREEE (reference sequence). The CDR3 loop spans 16 amino acids. V lost 0 bases, J lost 5 bases, and 9 bases stayed unmatched. CDR3 in DNA: TGTGCCAGCAGCTTGGCCCAGGGGGCGTCAAGGGAGACCCAGTACTTC. Translating gives CASSLAQGASRETQYF.